Following are 4 T cell receptor beta chains from one sample sequenced in a study of early stage breast cancer tumors. Data came from immunoSEQ multiplex PCR; TCRdb stores just in-frame clones and leaves some out. The sample lists around 71,000 clones; 65% to 85% were seen once. The sequenced sample was blood. The receptors derive from a person between 55 and 69 years old with breast cancer.

This clone appeared a single time. The chain carries TRBV15 and TRBJ2-3; D ambiguous. The germline gives CDR1 LNHNV, CDR2 YYDKDF (reference sequence). The V and J ends lost 0 bases and 4 bases respectively, with 11 bases between them. The CDR3 is 15 amino acids. In DNA, the CDR3 is TGTGCCACCAGCAGAGATATGGGTATTGCAGATACGCAGTATTTT. Its translation: CATSRDMGIADTQYF.

This chain uses TRBV18 with TRBJ2-1; D ambiguous. The length of the CDR3 is 13 residues. Trimming cost V 0 bases and J 7 bases, with 7 bases left between them. Germline values: CDR1 KGHSH, CDR2 LQKENI. CDR3 nucleotides: TGTGCCAGCTCACCACCGTCAACGAATGAGCAGTTCTTC. It specifies CASSPPSTNEQFF.

V is TRBV11-2 and J is TRBJ2-2, with a weak D call TRBD1 (6 bases). Germline V lookup: CDR1 SGHAT, CDR2 FQNNGV. The CDR3 has 14 amino acids. Trimming removed 3 bases from V and 5 bases from J, with 10 bases in between. The CDR3 bases are TGTGCCAGCAGCTTTAATAGGGGGACCGGGGAGCTGTTTTTT. Residues: CASSFNRGTGELFF.

The rearrangement uses TRBV7-3 and TRBJ2-5; TRBD2 might be the D (5 bases). With 6 bases removed from V and 2 bases from J, the gap between germline ends came to 16 bases. The CDR3 has 15 residues. CDR1 SGHTA and CDR2 FQGTGA come from the germline V gene. The DNA for the CDR3 is TGTGCCAGCAGTCGAGACGGAGGCAGTCAAGAGACCCAGTACTTC. Protein: CASSRDGGSQETQYF.